This TCR beta chain came from a study of CD8 T cells in ankylosing spondylitis. Notes on the study in general: A motif in TCR beta, a set of roughly eight highly homologous variants, appeared characteristic of ankylosing spondylitis blood.

It was by quantitative 5'-RACE with molecular barcodes that TCR beta libraries were made. TCRdb re-called the 5' RACE reads through MiXCR, storing one row per CDR3 protein. The table lists some 200,000 distinct CDR3 sequences, around a quarter of them singletons. The ends were cut back, 5 bases at V and 5 bases at J, with 19 bases in the middle. Germline lookup yields CDR1 MNHEY and CDR2 SMNVEV (reference sequence). This CDR3 spans 17 amino acids. This clonotype was detected a few times. Its antigen is as yet unknown. Sequencing used blood, either unsorted or a sorted T cell fraction (not recorded which). J is TRBJ2-6 and V is TRBV27, with a weak D call TRBD1 (7 bases). The receptor comes from a male donor with ankylosing spondylitis or in good health (not recorded which). In DNA form, the CDR3 reads TGTGCCAGCAGTAGACAGGGAGGATACGATAGGGCCAACGTCCTGACTTTC. It specifies CASSRQGGYDRANVLTF.